The 10 T cell receptor beta chains below all came from one sample that was sequenced in a study of cytomegalovirus exposure and HLA in healthy donors. Use of 60 Vbeta and 13 Jbeta primers characterized the PCR. Libraries were prepared by immunoSEQ multiplex PCR; TCRdb keeps only in-frame clonotypes and omits some of them. Of 55,000 or so clones listed, about three quarters are singletons. Sequenced input: PBMCs. Every receptor here comes from a young man in good health and CMV-seronegative.

This clone was seen more than once but under ten times. The chain carries TRBV10-2 and TRBJ2-1, with TRBD1 as a possible D gene (7 bases). The CDR3 length is 13 residues. V shed 7 bases and J shed 8 bases, with 15 bases lying between them. Germline-derived CDR1 and CDR2 are WSHSY and SAAADI. CDR3 protein: CASISTRGDEQFF. The DNA for the CDR3 is TGCGCCAGCATCTCGACCAGGGGGGATGAGCAGTTCTTC.

The chain is built from TRBV7-9 and TRBJ2-5; TRBD1 might be the D (6 bases). Trimming stripped 6 bases from V and 5 bases from J, with 13 bases between. The CDR3 totals 13 residues. Germline CDR1 reads SEHNR; CDR2 reads FQNEAQ (reference sequence). In DNA, the CDR3 is TGTGCCAGCAGTTCAGGGGTATGGGAGACCCAGTACTTC. Amino acid sequence: CASSSGVWETQYF.

This clone was recorded a few times. CDR3 protein: CASSDIGQIPAGYTF. Here the CDR3 DNA reads TGTGCCAGCAGTGATATAGGACAGATCCCCGCTGGCTACACCTTC. The chain is built from TRBV6-1 and TRBJ1-2, with D possibly matching TRBD1 (6 bases). The V gene lost 3 bases and the J gene lost 7 bases, with 18 bases spanning the gap. Germline V gene lookup returns CDR1 MNHNS and CDR2 SASEGT. The CDR3 length is 15 residues.

The chain uses TRBV5-1 and TRBJ2-1, with 9 bases identical to TRBD2. CDR1 and CDR2 from the germline V gene are SGHRS and YFSETQ. J lost 7 bases, V lost 4 bases, and 3 bases had no gene match. The CDR3 has 13 residues. The CDR3 protein is CASSAGLANEQFF. For the CDR3, the DNA is TGCGCCAGCAGCGCGGGACTAGCAAATGAGCAGTTCTTC.

The chain carries TRBV30 and TRBJ1-5; 7 nucleotides agree with TRBD1. V shed 3 bases, J shed 4 bases, and the junction held 6 bases outside the gene matches. CDR1 is GTSNPN and CDR2 is SVGIG in the germline V gene (reference sequence). This CDR3 spans 14 amino acids. This chain's CDR3 is CAWSQTGRNQPQHF. The CDR3 nucleotides are TGTGCCTGGAGCCAGACAGGGAGGAATCAGCCCCAGCATTTT. The whole variable domain, remainder taken from reference TRBV30 and TRBJ1-5, is SQTIHQWPATLVQPVGSPLSLECTVEGTSNPNLYWYRQAAGRGLQLLFYSVGIGQISSEVPQNLSASRPQDRQFILSSKKLLLSDSGFYLCAWSQTGRNQPQHFGDGTRLSIL.

The V and J genes are TRBV11-2 and TRBJ1-2; D is undetermined. V lost 4 bases, J lost 4 bases, and 13 bases lay in between. CDR3 length equals 14 residues. Germline V gene sequence: CDR1 SGHAT, CDR2 FQNNGV. CDR3 amino acids: CASSSLRSIYGYTF. The CDR3 DNA reads as TGTGCCAGCAGCTCTTTACGGTCTATCTATGGCTACACCTTC.

This clone was seen only once. The CDR3 region is CASSQGGVDEKLFF. CDR3 in DNA: TGTGCCAGCAGCCAAGGGGGCGTTGATGAAAAACTGTTTTTT. The rearrangement uses TRBV28 and TRBJ1-4; 7 bases agree with TRBD1. Germline lookup yields CDR1 MDHEN and CDR2 SYDVKM. This CDR3 contains 14 residues. J lost 6 bases, V lost 6 bases, and 7 bases had no gene match.

This chain uses TRBV30 with TRBJ1-6; possible D gene TRBD1, 6 bases. CDR1 is GTSNPN, CDR2 SVGIG, per germline (reference sequence). The CDR3 is made up of 15 amino acids. Trimming removed 0 bases at V and 6 bases at J, with 12 bases between. CDR3 protein: CAWSVPRGFNSPLHF. CDR3 coding DNA: TGTGCCTGGAGTGTCCCCAGGGGTTTTAATTCACCCCTCCACTTT.

This chain links TRBV4-2 with TRBJ1-1, with 7 bases aligning to TRBD1. The germline gives CDR1 LGHNA, CDR2 YNFKEQ. The length of the CDR3 is 14 residues. V shed 4 bases and J 7 bases; nucleotides not matched to a gene: 9. The CDR3 sequence is CASSPYPRQGEAFF. CDR3 DNA sequence: TGTGCCAGCAGCCCCTACCCACGACAGGGTGAAGCTTTCTTT.

The CDR3 sequence is CASSPTSGETQYF. The CDR3 coding sequence is TGTGCCAGTAGTCCGACTAGCGGGGAGACCCAGTACTTC. The chain has TRBV19 and TRBJ2-5; 10 positions agree with TRBD2. With 5 bases clipped from V and 5 bases from J, the junction kept 2 bases outside the gene matches. Per the germline V gene, CDR1 is LNHDA and CDR2 is SQIVND (reference sequence). The CDR3 sequence is 13 residues long.